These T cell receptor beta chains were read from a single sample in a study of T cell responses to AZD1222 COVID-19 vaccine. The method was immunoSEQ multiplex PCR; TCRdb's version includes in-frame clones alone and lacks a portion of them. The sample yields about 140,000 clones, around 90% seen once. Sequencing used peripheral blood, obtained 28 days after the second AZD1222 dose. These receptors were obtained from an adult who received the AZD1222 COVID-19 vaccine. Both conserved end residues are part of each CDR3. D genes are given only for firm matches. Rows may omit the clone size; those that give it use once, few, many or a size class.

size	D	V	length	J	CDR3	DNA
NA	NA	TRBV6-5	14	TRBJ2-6	CASSPISGANVLTF	TGTGCCAGCAGTCCAATATCTGGGGCCAACGTCCTGACTTTC
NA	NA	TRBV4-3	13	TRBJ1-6	CASSQDRETPLHF	TGCGCCAGCAGCCAAGACAGGGAGACACCCCTCCACTTT
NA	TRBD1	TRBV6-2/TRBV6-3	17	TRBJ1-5	CASSPSGGLGSNQPQHF	TGTGCCAGCAGCCCTTCAGGGGGCTTAGGGAGCAATCAGCCCCAGCATTTT
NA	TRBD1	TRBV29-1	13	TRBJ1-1	CSVGQGGNTEAFF	TGCAGCGTTGGACAGGGAGGGAACACTGAAGCTTTCTTT
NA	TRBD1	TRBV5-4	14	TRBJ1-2	CASSLDGTDFGYTF	TGTGCCAGCAGCTTGGACGGGACAGACTTCGGCTACACCTTC
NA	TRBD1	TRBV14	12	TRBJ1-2	CASSYGDSGYTF	TGTGCCAGCAGCTATGGGGACAGCGGCTACACCTTC
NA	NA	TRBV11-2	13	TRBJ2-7	CASTPPVSYEQYF	TGTGCCAGCACCCCTCCGGTTTCCTACGAGCAGTACTTC
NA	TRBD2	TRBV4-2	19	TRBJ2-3	CASSQDLRTSPRREDTQYF	TGTGCCAGCAGCCAGGACCTTAGGACTAGCCCCAGGAGGGAAGATACGCAGTATTTT
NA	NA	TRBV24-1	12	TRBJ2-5	CATGTDQETQYF	TGTGCCACCGGGACGGATCAAGAGACCCAGTACTTC
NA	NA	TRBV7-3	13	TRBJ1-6	CASSLNSGLPLHF	TGTGCCAGCAGCTTAAATTCGGGGTTACCCCTCCACTTT
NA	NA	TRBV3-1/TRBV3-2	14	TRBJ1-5	CASSQATNNQPQHF	TGTGCCAGCAGCCAGGCGACAAACAATCAGCCCCAGCATTTT
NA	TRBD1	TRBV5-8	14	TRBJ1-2	CASSLPQGARGYTF	TGTGCCAGCAGCTTACCGCAGGGGGCTCGGGGCTACACCTTC
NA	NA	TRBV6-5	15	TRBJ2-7	CASSPSVKGSYEQYF	TGTGCCAGCAGCCCCAGCGTCAAAGGATCCTACGAGCAGTACTTC
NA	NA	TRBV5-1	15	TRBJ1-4	CASSPSGAANEKLFF	TGCGCCAGCAGCCCTAGTGGGGCGGCTAATGAAAAACTGTTTTTT
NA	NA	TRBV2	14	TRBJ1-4	CASRGRGANEKLFF	TGTGCCAGCAGGGGTAGGGGGGCTAATGAAAAACTGTTTTTT
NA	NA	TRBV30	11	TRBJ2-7	CAWSGIYEQYF	TGTGCCTGGAGTGGAATTTACGAGCAGTACTTC
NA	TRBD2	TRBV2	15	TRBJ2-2	CASSPVSGGPGELFF	TGTGCCAGCAGCCCAGTATCGGGGGGGCCCGGGGAGCTGTTTTTT
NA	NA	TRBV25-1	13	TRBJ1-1	CASSELKNTEAFF	TGTGCCAGCAGTGAGTTGAAGAACACTGAAGCTTTCTTT
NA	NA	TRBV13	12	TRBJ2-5	CASSPRGETQYF	TGTGCCAGCAGCCCCCGAGGAGAGACCCAGTACTTC
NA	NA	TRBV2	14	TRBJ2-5	CASWLGGAYETQYF	TGTGCCTCCTGGTTGGGGGGGGCTTATGAGACCCAGTACTTC
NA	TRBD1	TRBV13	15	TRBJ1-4	CASSSWGQPDEKLFF	TGTGCCAGCAGCTCCTGGGGACAGCCAGATGAAAAACTGTTTTTT
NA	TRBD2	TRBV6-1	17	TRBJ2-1	CASSEADGGGTYNEQFF	TGTGCCAGCAGTGAAGCGGACGGGGGAGGGACCTACAATGAGCAGTTCTTC
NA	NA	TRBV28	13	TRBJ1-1	CASSSTTYTEAFF	TGTGCCAGCAGCTCCACGACATACACTGAAGCTTTCTTT
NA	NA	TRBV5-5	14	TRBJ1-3	CASSPGGSGNTIYF	TGTGCCAGCAGCCCGGGGGGCTCTGGAAACACCATATATTTT
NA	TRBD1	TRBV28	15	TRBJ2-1	CASSLYGTANNEQFF	TGTGCCAGCAGTTTATATGGGACAGCTAACAATGAGCAGTTCTTC
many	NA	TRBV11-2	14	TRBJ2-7	CASSWAGARSEQYF	TGTGCCAGCAGCTGGGCAGGGGCCCGCAGCGAGCAGTACTTC
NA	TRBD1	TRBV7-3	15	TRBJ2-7	CASSQGTGVSDEQYF	TGTGCCAGCAGCCAGGGGACAGGGGTTTCCGACGAGCAGTACTTC
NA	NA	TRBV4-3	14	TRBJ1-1	CASSRSGGRAEAFF	TGCGCCAGCAGCCGCTCCGGCGGGCGGGCTGAAGCTTTCTTT
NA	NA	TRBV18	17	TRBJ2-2	CASSPAIGRLNTGELFF	TGTGCCAGCTCACCAGCAATAGGGCGTCTGAACACCGGGGAGCTGTTTTTT
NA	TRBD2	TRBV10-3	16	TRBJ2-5	CAISESAGGVQETQYF	TGTGCCATCAGTGAGTCTGCGGGGGGTGTCCAAGAGACCCAGTACTTC
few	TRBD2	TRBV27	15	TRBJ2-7	CASRTVAGRSYEQYF	TGTGCCAGCAGAACCGTAGCGGGACGCTCCTACGAGCAGTACTTC
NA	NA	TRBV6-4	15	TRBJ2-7	CASSPGTPRAYEQYF	TGTGCCAGCAGTCCCGGGACTCCCAGGGCTTACGAGCAGTACTTC
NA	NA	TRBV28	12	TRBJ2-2	CASSLGGGELFF	TGTGCCAGCAGTTTGGGGGGCGGGGAGCTGTTTTTT
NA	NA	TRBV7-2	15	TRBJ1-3	CASSLEGLPGNTIYF	TGTGCCAGCAGCTTAGAGGGCCTACCTGGAAACACCATATATTTT
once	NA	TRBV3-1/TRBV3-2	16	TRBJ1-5	CASSHPKWRSNQPQHF	TGTGCCAGCAGCCACCCGAAGTGGAGGAGCAATCAGCCCCAGCATTTT
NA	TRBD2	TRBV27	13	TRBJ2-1	CASSGSGRDEQFF	TGTGCCAGCAGCGGTAGCGGGAGGGATGAGCAGTTCTTC
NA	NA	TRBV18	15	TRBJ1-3	CASSPPGLESVTIYF	TGTGCCAGCTCACCACCGGGTTTAGAGTCTGTCACCATATATTTT
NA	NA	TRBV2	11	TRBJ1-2	CASRVNYGYTF	TGTGCCAGCAGAGTTAACTATGGCTACACCTTC
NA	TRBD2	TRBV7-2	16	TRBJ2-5	CASSLVRSGGQETQYF	TGTGCCAGCAGCTTAGTTAGAAGCGGGGGACAAGAGACCCAGTACTTC
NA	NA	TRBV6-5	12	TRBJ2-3	CASRAPTDTQYF	TGTGCCAGCAGGGCCCCCACAGATACGCAGTATTTT
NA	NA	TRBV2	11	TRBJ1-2	CASKRDYGYTF	TGTGCCAGCAAGAGGGATTATGGCTACACCTTC
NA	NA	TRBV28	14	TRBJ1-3	CASTPLGSGNTIYF	TGTGCCAGCACCCCGTTGGGGTCGGGAAACACCATATATTTT
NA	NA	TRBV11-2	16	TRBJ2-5	CASSSKRSTNQETQYF	TGTGCCAGCAGCTCGAAACGTTCGACAAACCAAGAGACCCAGTACTTC
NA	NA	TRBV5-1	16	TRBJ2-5	CASSTGTPGGSETQYF	TGCGCCAGCAGCACTGGTACCCCCGGGGGCTCGGAGACCCAGTACTTC
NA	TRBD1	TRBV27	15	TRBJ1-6	CASSFWDREYSPLHF	TGTGCCAGCAGTTTTTGGGACAGGGAATACTCACCCCTCCACTTT
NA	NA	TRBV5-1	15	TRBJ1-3	CASRESGVPGNTIYF	TGCGCCAGCAGGGAGTCCGGGGTACCCGGAAACACCATATATTTT
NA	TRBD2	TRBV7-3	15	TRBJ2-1	CASSLNRGGYNEQFF	TGTGCCAGCAGCTTAAATCGGGGGGGCTACAATGAGCAGTTCTTC
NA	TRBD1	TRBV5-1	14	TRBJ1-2	CASSLEQGAGGYTF	TGCGCCAGCAGCTTGGAACAGGGGGCCGGCGGCTACACCTTC